Listed below are T cell receptor beta chains from one sample, sequenced in a study of cytomegalovirus exposure and HLA in healthy donors. The repertoire was sequenced with immunoSEQ multiplex PCR; TCRdb's copy has only in-frame clones and lacks some. The sample records fewer than 250,000 clones, approximately 80% being singletons. The sequencing sample was made of PBMCs. These receptors all come from a girl between 2 and 10 years old in good health and CMV-seronegative. CDR3s include the opening cysteine and the closing phenylalanine or tryptophan. Each record gives: J gene, D gene, V gene, CDR3 protein. The D gene is left open where the match is weak.

TRBJ1-1	TRBD1	TRBV5-4	CASSLGTGGHTEAFF
TRBJ2-1	TRBD2	TRBV10-2	CASSPYGGGNEQFF
TRBJ2-7	.	TRBV27	CASRTQGYEQYF
TRBJ1-1	.	TRBV6-1	CASSEFGSNTEAFF
TRBJ1-6	.	TRBV5-5	CASSLKNPGGSSYNSPLHF
TRBJ1-1	.	TRBV10-2	CASSGGILREAFF
TRBJ2-3	.	TRBV20-1	CSARGGDTQYF
TRBJ1-1	TRBD1	TRBV6-1	CASRTSTGLPEAFF
TRBJ1-1	.	TRBV4-1	CASSLSPRDTEAFF
TRBJ1-5	.	TRBV10-3	CAISESRGLGGGQPQHF
TRBJ2-7	TRBD2	TRBV6-5	CASSYSAGASYEQYF
TRBJ1-2	.	TRBV7-9	CASSAGSSYGYTF
TRBJ2-1	TRBD2	TRBV10-3	CAISVEAGGLDEQFF
TRBJ2-3	TRBD2	TRBV7-9	CASSFPTSGGAGGDTQYF
TRBJ1-1	.	TRBV18	CASSPAGRTEAFF
TRBJ1-3	.	TRBV21-1	CASSGRWGGPGSGNTIYF
TRBJ1-2	.	TRBV18	CASSEGINGYTF
TRBJ2-1	TRBD2	TRBV7-2	CASSLALAGVEQFF
TRBJ2-3	.	TRBV4-1	CASSQENQRDTQYF
TRBJ1-2	.	TRBV5-1	CASAGNRVEGYTF
TRBJ2-7	.	TRBV12-5	CASGMTSEQYF
TRBJ2-1	TRBD1	TRBV11-2	CASSSNRGLYNEQFF
TRBJ1-4	.	TRBV5-1	CASSQAATTNEKLFF
TRBJ1-1	.	TRBV6-6	CASSWVRAGGNTEAFF
TRBJ1-6	TRBD1	TRBV2	CASRAGQGDSPLHF
TRBJ2-5	TRBD2	TRBV25-1	CASSEYRGGQETQYF
TRBJ1-1	.	TRBV19	CASLGLRNTEAFF
.	TRBD1	TRBV6-1	CASKMNRGSLYEQYF
TRBJ1-1	.	TRBV4-1	CASSQVYRENTEAFF
TRBJ2-7	TRBD2	TRBV27	CASSLTSGYEQYF
TRBJ2-3	TRBD2	TRBV5-1	CASRGMVAGPRTDTQYF
TRBJ2-1	.	TRBV29-1	CSVRVVTQYNEQFF
TRBJ1-3	.	TRBV9	CASNRQSGNTIYF
TRBJ2-3	.	TRBV18	CASSPGGAGTDTQYF
TRBJ2-7	TRBD1	TRBV6-5	CASSRSSTTGYEQYF
TRBJ2-5	TRBD1	TRBV7-9	CASSSGQAYEVAETQYF
TRBJ2-6	.	TRBV7-9	CASSPRTDLSYRGANVLTF
TRBJ1-1	.	TRBV29-1	CSVLAQGTEAFF
TRBJ1-3	.	TRBV12-1	CAGRESFWKHAIYF
TRBJ2-5	.	TRBV5-1	CATRKTGEGDEETQYF